This T cell receptor beta chain emerged from a study of blood T cell repertoires in COVID-19 (dated by TCRdb to about 2020). Turning to the overall study: The collaborator samples originated in the United States, Italy and Spain and spanned the acute and convalescent phases of COVID-19. The sample metadata nearly always contained a de-identified subject ID, COVID-19 status, age in years and sex. The dataset comprised deeply sampled blood TCRbeta repertoires from subjects exposed to, actively infected with, or recovered from COVID-19. The prospective study material was composed of cDNA or gDNA derived from T cells, B-cell-depleted T cells, or PBMCs. A freely available public database, intended as a resource for researchers studying the immune response to SARS-CoV-2, is where the repertoires were released. Samples came from the ongoing ImmuneRACE study (first 160 participants) plus 1,254 subjects from 6 global collaborators. HLA class I and class II types, where available, came from metadata supplied by the sample provider rather than from assay-based typing. The full study reports these points: The amount of clinical and demographic metadata varied by source and participant and was provided uncurated.

Turning to this clone: The target of this receptor is not known. Qualities for individual bases were not recorded, and no much larger clone is one base off.

The immunoSEQ Assay, a bias-controlled multiplex PCR, was used to amplify TCRbeta CDR3 regions from genomic DNA. On the authors' methods: The number of nucleated cells in each sample was estimated by amplification of reference gene primers within the assay. To quantify the absolute abundance of each unique TCRbeta CDR3 rearrangement, sequence reads were collapsed and filtered. For each sample, productive Simpson clonality was calculated by taking the square root of Simpson's diversity index across productive rearrangements. The clones in this table, taken by TCRdb from immuneACCESS, are in-frame only. Not every clone is retained; where verified, under half of the shortfall comes from an unresolved V gene, and the cause of the rest is unknown. V, J and clone size are those of that table, while D and trimming were read from the DNA. A total of around 100,000 clones appear in this sample, 70% to 90% of them only once. The top ten clones comprise around an eighth of the sample.

For this chain, trimming is 1 base at the V end and 8 bases at the J end, and the number of junction bases without a gene match is 11. Reading the germline V gene gives CDR1 SGHTA and CDR2 FQGNSA. From its cysteine to its phenylalanine, the CDR3 spans 17 amino acids. The entry retains the CDR3 DNA only, 51 bases that are in frame from base 1. The collaborating institutions used their own protocols to collect whole blood in K2EDTA tubes. For TCRbeta analysis, collaborators shipped samples in one of three forms: frozen whole blood, isolated PBMCs, or DNA extracted from either of those sample types. The chain couples TRBV7-2 to TRBJ1-2, and TRBD1 aligns with 12 junction nucleotides. Sequencing used peripheral blood. The TCR originated in a man in his forties or fifties with active or convalescent COVID-19. The CDR3: CASSLGGTGGLEIGYTF. The DNA sequence is given as TGTGCCAGCAGCTTAGGAGGGACAGGGGGCTTAGAAATCGGCTACACCTTC.